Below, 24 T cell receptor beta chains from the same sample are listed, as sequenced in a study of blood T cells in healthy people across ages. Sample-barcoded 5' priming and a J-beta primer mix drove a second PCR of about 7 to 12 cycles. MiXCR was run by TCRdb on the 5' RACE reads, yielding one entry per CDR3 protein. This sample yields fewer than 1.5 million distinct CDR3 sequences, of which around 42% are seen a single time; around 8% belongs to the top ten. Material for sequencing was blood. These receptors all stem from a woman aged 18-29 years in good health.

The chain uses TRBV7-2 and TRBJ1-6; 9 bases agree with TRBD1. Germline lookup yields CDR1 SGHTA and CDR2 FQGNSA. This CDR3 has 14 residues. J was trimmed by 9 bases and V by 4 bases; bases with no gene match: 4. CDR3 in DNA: TGTGCCAGCAGCTCGAGACAGGGGGGTTCACCCCTCCACTTT. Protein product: CASSSRQGGSPLHF.

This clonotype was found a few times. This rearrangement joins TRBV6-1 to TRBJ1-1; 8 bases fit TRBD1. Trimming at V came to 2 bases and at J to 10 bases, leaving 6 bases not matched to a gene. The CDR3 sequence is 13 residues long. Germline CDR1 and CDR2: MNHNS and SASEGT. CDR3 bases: TGTGCCAGCAGTGAAAGTCTCGACAGGGGAGCTTTCTTT. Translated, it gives CASSESLDRGAFF.

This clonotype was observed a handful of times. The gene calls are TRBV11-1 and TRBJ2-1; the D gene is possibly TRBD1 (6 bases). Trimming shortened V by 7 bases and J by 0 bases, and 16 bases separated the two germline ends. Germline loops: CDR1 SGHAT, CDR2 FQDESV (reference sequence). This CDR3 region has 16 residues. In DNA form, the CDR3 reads TGTGCCAGCACCCTAGACAGGTCCAACTCCTACAATGAGCAGTTCTTC. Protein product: CASTLDRSNSYNEQFF.

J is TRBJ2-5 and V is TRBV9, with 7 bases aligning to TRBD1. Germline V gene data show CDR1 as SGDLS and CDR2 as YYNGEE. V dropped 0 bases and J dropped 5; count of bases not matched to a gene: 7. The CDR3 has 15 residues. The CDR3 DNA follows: TGTGCCAGCAGCGTAGCTACAGGGGACGGGGAGACCCAGTACTTC. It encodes CASSVATGDGETQYF.

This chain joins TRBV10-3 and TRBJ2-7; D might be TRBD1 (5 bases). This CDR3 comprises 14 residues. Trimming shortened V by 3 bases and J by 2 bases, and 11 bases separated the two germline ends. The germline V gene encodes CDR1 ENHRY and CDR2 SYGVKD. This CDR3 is CAISDPQVPYEQYF. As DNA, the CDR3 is TGTGCCATCAGTGACCCACAGGTACCCTACGAGCAGTACTTC.

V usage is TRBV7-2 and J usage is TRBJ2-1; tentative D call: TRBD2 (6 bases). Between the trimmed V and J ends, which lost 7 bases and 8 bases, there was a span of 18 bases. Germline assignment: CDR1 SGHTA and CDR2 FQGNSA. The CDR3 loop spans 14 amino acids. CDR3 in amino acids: CASNYDRDSYEQFF. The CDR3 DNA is TGTGCCAGCAACTACGACCGGGACTCTTATGAGCAGTTCTTC.

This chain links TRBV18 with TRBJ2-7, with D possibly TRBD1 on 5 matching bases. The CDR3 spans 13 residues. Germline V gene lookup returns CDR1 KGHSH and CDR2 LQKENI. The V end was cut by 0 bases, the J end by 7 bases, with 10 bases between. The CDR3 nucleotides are TGTGCCAGCTCACCACCGGGGCCAGGGGAGCAGTACTTC. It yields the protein CASSPPGPGEQYF.

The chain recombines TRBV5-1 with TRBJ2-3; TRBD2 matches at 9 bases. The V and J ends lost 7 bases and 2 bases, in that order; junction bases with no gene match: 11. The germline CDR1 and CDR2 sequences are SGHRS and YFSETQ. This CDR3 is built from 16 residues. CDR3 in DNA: TGCGCCAGCGGACAGGCTAGCGGGGCAACCACAGATACGCAGTATTTT. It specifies CASGQASGATTDTQYF.

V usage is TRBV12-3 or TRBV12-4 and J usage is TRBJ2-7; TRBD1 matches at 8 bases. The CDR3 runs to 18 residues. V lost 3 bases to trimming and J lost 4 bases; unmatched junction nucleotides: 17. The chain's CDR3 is CASSFSGTGTFSRYEQYF. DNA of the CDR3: TGTGCCAGCAGTTTCAGTGGGACAGGAACATTTTCGAGATACGAGCAGTACTTC.

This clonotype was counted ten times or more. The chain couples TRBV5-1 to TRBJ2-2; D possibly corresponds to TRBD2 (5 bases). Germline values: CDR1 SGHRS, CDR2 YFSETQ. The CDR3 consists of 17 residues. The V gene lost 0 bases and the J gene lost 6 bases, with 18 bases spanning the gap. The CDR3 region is CASSLVGLGSGAGELFF. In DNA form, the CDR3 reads TGCGCCAGCAGCTTGGTCGGACTGGGGTCCGGGGCCGGGGAGCTGTTTTTT.

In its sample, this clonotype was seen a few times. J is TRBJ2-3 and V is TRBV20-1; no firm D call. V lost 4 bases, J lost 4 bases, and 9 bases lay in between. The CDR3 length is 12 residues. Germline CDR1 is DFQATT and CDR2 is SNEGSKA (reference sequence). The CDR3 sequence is CSAINSADTQYF. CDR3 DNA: TGCAGTGCTATCAATTCGGCAGATACGCAGTATTTT.

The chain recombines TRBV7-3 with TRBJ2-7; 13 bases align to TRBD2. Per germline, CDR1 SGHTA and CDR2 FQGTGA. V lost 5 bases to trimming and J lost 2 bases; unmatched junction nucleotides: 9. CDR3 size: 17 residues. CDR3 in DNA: TGTGCCAGCAGCAGACGCGGAACTAGCGGGGGGGCCTACGAGCAGTACTTC. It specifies CASSRRGTSGGAYEQYF.

The CDR3 DNA sequence: TGTGCCAGCAGTGGGGCCTTCTCTGGGGCCAACGTCCTGACTTTC. Protein product: CASSGAFSGANVLTF. The gene calls are TRBV28 and TRBJ2-6, with D possibly matching TRBD1 (5 bases). CDR1 MDHEN and CDR2 SYDVKM come from the germline V gene. V was trimmed by 5 bases and J by 0 bases, leaving 8 bases between them. The CDR3 loop spans 15 amino acids.

In nucleotides, the CDR3 is TGTGCCAGCATTATGCCGGGGCATAATTCACCCCTCCACTTT. This gives the protein CASIMPGHNSPLHF. The chain couples TRBV2 to TRBJ1-6, with TRBD1 as a possible D gene (5 bases). With 7 bases removed from V and 5 bases from J, the gap between germline ends came to 12 bases. The germline gives CDR1 SNHLY, CDR2 FYNNEI. This CDR3 region has 14 residues. The full variable domain, rest sourced from reference TRBV2 and TRBJ1-6, is EPEVTQTPSHQVTQMGQEVILRCVPISNHLYFYWYRQILGQKVEFLVSFYNNEISEKSEIFDDQFSVERPDGSNFTLKIRSTKLEDSAMYFCASIMPGHNSPLHFGNGTRLTVT.

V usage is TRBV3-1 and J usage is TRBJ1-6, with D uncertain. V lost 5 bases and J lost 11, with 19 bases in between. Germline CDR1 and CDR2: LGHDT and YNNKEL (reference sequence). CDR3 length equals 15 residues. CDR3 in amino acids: CASSESGVLGPPLHF. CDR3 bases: TGTGCCAGCAGCGAATCCGGGGTTCTAGGGCCACCCCTCCACTTT.

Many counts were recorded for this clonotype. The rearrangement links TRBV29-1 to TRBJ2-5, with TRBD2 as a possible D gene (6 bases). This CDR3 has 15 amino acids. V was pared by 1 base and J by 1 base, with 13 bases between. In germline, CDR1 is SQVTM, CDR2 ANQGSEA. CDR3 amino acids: CSVEGLAESQETQYF. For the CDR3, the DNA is TGCAGCGTTGAAGGCTTAGCGGAATCCCAAGAGACCCAGTACTTC.

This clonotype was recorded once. CDR3 coding DNA: TGCAGTGCTAGCGGGAGGGCCTTTCAAGCAGAGACCCAGTACTTC. It codes for CSASGRAFQAETQYF. The chain has TRBV20-1 and TRBJ2-7, with 8 bases that match TRBD2. The closer fit of TRBJ2-5 to the DNA end suggests the J call may be wrong. CDR3 length equals 15 residues. CDR1 and CDR2 (germline): DFQATT, SNEGSKA (reference sequence).

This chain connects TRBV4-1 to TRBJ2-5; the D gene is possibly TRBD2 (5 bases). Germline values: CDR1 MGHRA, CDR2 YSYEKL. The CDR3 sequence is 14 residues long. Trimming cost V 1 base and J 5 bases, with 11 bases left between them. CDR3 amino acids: CASSQAPLAETQYF. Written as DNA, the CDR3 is TGCGCCAGCAGCCAAGCGCCCCTAGCTGAGACCCAGTACTTC.

CDR3 coding DNA: TGCGCCAGCATCATCGGCACTGAAGCTTTCTTT. Protein: CASIIGTEAFF. The rearrangement uses TRBV5-1 and TRBJ1-1; no definite D call. Germline-derived CDR1 and CDR2 are SGHRS and YFSETQ. Trimming took 6 bases from V and 4 from J, leaving 7 bases between them. The CDR3 contains 11 residues.

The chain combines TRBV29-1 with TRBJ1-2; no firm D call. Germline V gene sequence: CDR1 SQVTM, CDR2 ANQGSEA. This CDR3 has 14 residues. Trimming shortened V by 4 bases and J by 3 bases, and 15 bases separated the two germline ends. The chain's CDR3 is CSVGEGSWDYGYTF. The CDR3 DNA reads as TGCAGCGTTGGAGAGGGTTCATGGGACTATGGCTACACCTTC.

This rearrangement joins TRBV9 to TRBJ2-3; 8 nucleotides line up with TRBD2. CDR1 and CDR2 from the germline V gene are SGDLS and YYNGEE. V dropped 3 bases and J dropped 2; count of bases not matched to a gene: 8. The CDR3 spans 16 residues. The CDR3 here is CASSGRAGLDTDTQYF. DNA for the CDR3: TGTGCCAGCAGCGGACGTGCGGGACTAGACACAGATACGCAGTATTTT. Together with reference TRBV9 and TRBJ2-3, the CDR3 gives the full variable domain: DSGVTQTPKHLITATGQRVTLRCSPRSGDLSVYWYQQSLDQGLQFLIQYYNGEERAKGNILERFSAQQFPDLHSELNLSSLELGDSALYFCASSGRAGLDTDTQYFGPGTRLTVL.

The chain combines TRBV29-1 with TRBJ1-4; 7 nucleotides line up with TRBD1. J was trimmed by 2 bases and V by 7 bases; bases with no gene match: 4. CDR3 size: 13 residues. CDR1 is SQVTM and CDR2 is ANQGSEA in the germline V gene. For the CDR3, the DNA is TGCAGCGCTAGGGGGCCCACTAATGAAAAACTGTTTTTT. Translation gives CSARGPTNEKLFF.

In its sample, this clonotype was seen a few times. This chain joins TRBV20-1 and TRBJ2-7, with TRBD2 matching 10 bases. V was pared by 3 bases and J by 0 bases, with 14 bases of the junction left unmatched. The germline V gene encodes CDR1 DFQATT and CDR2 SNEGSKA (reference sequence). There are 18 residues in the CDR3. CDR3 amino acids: CSASSGLARTSGSYEQYF. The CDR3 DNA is TGCAGTGCTAGCTCGGGCTTAGCTAGGACTAGCGGCTCCTACGAGCAGTACTTC.

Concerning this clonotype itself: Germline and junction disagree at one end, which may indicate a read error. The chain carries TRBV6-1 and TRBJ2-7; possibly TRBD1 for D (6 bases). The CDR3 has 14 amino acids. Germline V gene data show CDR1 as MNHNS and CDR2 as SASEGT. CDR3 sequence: CDSKSGTNFNEQYF. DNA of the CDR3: TGTGACAGCAAGTCCGGGACAAATTTCAACGAGCAGTACTTC.